The rows below give T cell receptor beta chains drawn from one sample of a study of cytomegalovirus exposure and HLA in healthy donors. TCRdb's copy holds only in-frame clones and misses some; the assay was immunoSEQ multiplex PCR. The sample lists tens of thousands of clones, 82% occurring once. Input material: PBMCs. Receptors were obtained from a man aged 45-65 years in good health and CMV-seronegative. Both conserved end residues are part of each CDR3. The D gene is left open where the match is weak. Not all rows give a size; the values are once, few, many and, for expanded clones, a class.

clone size: .
V gene: TRBV7-3
D gene: TRBD1
J gene: TRBJ2-1
CDR3 DNA: TGTGCCAGCAGTCCCACCGGGACAGGCTACAATGAGCAGTTCTTC
CDR3 protein: CASSPTGTGYNEQFF

clone size: .
V gene: TRBV9
D gene: .
J gene: TRBJ2-6
CDR3 DNA: TGTGCCAGCAGCGTAGCTGAAGGCGGGACTGGGGCCAACGTCCTGACTTTC
CDR3 protein: CASSVAEGGTGANVLTF

clone size: .
V gene: TRBV18
D gene: .
J gene: TRBJ1-1
CDR3 DNA: TGTGCCAGCTCACCTCAGACTGAAGCTTTCTTT
CDR3 protein: CASSPQTEAFF

clone size: once
V gene: TRBV4-1
D gene: .
J gene: TRBJ2-1
CDR3 DNA: TGCGCCAGCAGCCAAGCGGTATCCTACAATGAGCAGTTCTTC
CDR3 protein: CASSQAVSYNEQFF

clone size: .
V gene: TRBV29-1
D gene: .
J gene: TRBJ2-5
CDR3 DNA: TGCAGCGTTGACATGGGCCCACAAGTAAACTTC
CDR3 protein: CSVDMGPQVNF

clone size: .
V gene: TRBV5-1
D gene: TRBD2
J gene: TRBJ2-7
CDR3 DNA: TGCGCCAGCAGCTTGGGTTCCGTCGGGGGGGCATGGATCGAGCAGTACTTC
CDR3 protein: CASSLGSVGGAWIEQYF

clone size: once
V gene: TRBV7-3
D gene: TRBD1
J gene: TRBJ2-1
CDR3 DNA: TGTGCCAGCAGCTTAAGGACCTATGGACAGGGGGCTGATGAGCAGTTCTTC
CDR3 protein: CASSLRTYGQGADEQFF

clone size: .
V gene: TRBV7-2
D gene: .
J gene: TRBJ2-5
CDR3 DNA: TGTGCCAGCAGCTTATCGGGGACAACACAAGAGACCCAGTACTTC
CDR3 protein: CASSLSGTTQETQYF

clone size: .
V gene: TRBV28
D gene: TRBD1
J gene: TRBJ1-6
CDR3 DNA: TGTGCCAGCAGTTTGCGGACAGGGAATTCACCCCTCCACTTT
CDR3 protein: CASSLRTGNSPLHF

clone size: .
V gene: TRBV5-1
D gene: .
J gene: TRBJ2-1
CDR3 DNA: TGCGCCAGCAGCTTGGAACCTTCTACCAATGAGCAGTTCTTC
CDR3 protein: CASSLEPSTNEQFF

clone size: .
V gene: TRBV15
D gene: .
J gene: TRBJ1-3
CDR3 DNA: TGTGCCACCAGCAGAGATGGGGAGGCCATATATTTT
CDR3 protein: CATSRDGEAIYF

clone size: .
V gene: TRBV28
D gene: TRBD1
J gene: TRBJ2-1
CDR3 DNA: TGTGCCAGCAGTTTAATGACAGGGTCTTTCTACAATGAGCAGTTCTTC
CDR3 protein: CASSLMTGSFYNEQFF

clone size: .
V gene: TRBV9
D gene: TRBD1
J gene: TRBJ2-2
CDR3 DNA: TGTGCCAGCAGCGCCGGACAGGGGGCAGTATTATTCGGGGAGCTGTTTTTT
CDR3 protein: CASSAGQGAVLFGELFF

clone size: .
V gene: TRBV6-5
D gene: .
J gene: TRBJ1-4
CDR3 DNA: TGTGCCAGCAGTTGGACAGTTGGTGAAAAACTGTTTTTT
CDR3 protein: CASSWTVGEKLFF

clone size: .
V gene: TRBV20-1
D gene: .
J gene: TRBJ2-3
CDR3 DNA: TGCAGTGCACCACAGGTTGACACGCAGTATTTT
CDR3 protein: CSAPQVDTQYF

clone size: .
V gene: TRBV29-1
D gene: TRBD1
J gene: TRBJ1-1
CDR3 DNA: TGCAGCGTTGACGAGGGGGCGGTGGGGAACACTGAAGCTTTCTTT
CDR3 protein: CSVDEGAVGNTEAFF

clone size: .
V gene: TRBV5-8
D gene: .
J gene: TRBJ2-2
CDR3 DNA: TGTGCCAGCAGCTTGACAGCGAACACCGGGGAGCTGTTTTTT
CDR3 protein: CASSLTANTGELFF

clone size: .
V gene: TRBV28
D gene: .
J gene: TRBJ1-4
CDR3 DNA: TGTGCCAGCAGGCCAGTTTCGTTGGATGAAAAACTGTTTTTT
CDR3 protein: CASRPVSLDEKLFF

clone size: .
V gene: TRBV6-1
D gene: .
J gene: TRBJ2-3
CDR3 DNA: TGTGCCAGCAGTGAATCCGGCGGGCCCACCCAGTATTTT
CDR3 protein: CASSESGGPTQYF